These 7 T cell receptor beta chains were all obtained from the same sample, sequenced in a study of T cell responses to AZD1222 COVID-19 vaccine. Produced via immunoSEQ multiplex PCR; TCRdb's table is partial and in-frame only. The table lists about 90,000 clones, 91% of them singletons. The sequencing here drew on peripheral blood, taken on day 0 of MenACWY control vaccination. These TCRs come from an adult in good health.

The chain links TRBV5-1 to TRBJ2-7; TRBD2 agrees at 16 bases. The trim removed 3 bases at V and 6 bases at J, leaving 9 bases unmatched. The CDR3 totals 17 residues. Per germline, CDR1 SGHRS and CDR2 YFSETQ. The CDR3, as DNA: TGCGCCAGCAGCTCCGGGACTAGCGGGAGGGCCCCCCTCGAGCAGTACTTC. Translation: CASSSGTSGRAPLEQYF.

This clone was seen only once. The rearrangement joins TRBV7-9 to TRBJ2-1; D perhaps matches TRBD2 (5 bases). There are 12 residues in the CDR3. From germline, CDR1 is SEHNR and CDR2 FQNEAQ (reference sequence). With 5 bases removed from V and 5 bases from J, the gap between germline ends came to 7 bases. Here the CDR3 DNA reads TGTGCCAGCAGCACGGAGGACAATGAGCAGTTCTTC. Translating it yields CASSTEDNEQFF.

The CDR3 DNA is TGTGCCAGCAGTTCATCCGGGAATTTCAATCAGCCCCAGCATTTT. Translating it yields CASSSSGNFNQPQHF. The chain employs TRBV6-5 and TRBJ1-5, with D hard to call. The CDR3 consists of 15 residues. Trimming cost V 4 bases and J 3 bases, with 13 bases left between them. Germline CDR1 reads MNHEY; CDR2 reads SVGAGI.

V and J are TRBV18 and TRBJ1-2; D is unresolved. Germline values: CDR1 KGHSH, CDR2 LQKENI. The CDR3 is 15 residues long. With 3 bases removed from V and 13 bases from J, the gap between germline ends came to 24 bases. CDR3 sequence (DNA): TGTGCCAGCTCACCCTCATTTGACTACCAGAGCCCGCTCACCTTC. This translates into CASSPSFDYQSPLTF.

This clone is a singleton in its sample. The CDR3 reads CASSPGTGDYEQYF. CDR3 sequence (DNA): TGTGCCAGCAGCCCCGGGACAGGAGATTACGAGCAGTACTTC. The J gene is TRBJ2-7, the V gene TRBV27; 8 positions match TRBD1. After removal of 6 bases from V and 4 bases from J, the junction contained 8 bases not matched to a gene. The CDR3 totals 14 residues. Germline-derived CDR1 and CDR2 are MNHEY and SMNVEV (reference sequence).

The rearrangement links TRBV19 to TRBJ2-1, with 12 bases that match TRBD1. The V gene end was trimmed by 5 bases and the J gene end by 9 bases; junction bases not matched to a gene: 8. This CDR3 has 15 amino acids. CDR1 and CDR2 from the germline V gene are LNHDA and SQIVND (reference sequence). Here the CDR3 DNA reads TGTGCCAGTAGTTTTTCGGGACAGGGGGCAGGTGAGCAGTTCTTC. The encoded protein is CASSFSGQGAGEQFF.

V usage is TRBV7-9 and J usage is TRBJ1-2; D is perhaps TRBD1 (5 bases). Germline CDR1 reads SEHNR; CDR2 reads FQNEAQ (reference sequence). CDR3 length: 13 residues. Trimming removed 1 base from V and 8 bases from J, with 11 bases in between. The CDR3 region is CASSLDGGTGYTF. As DNA, the CDR3 is TGTGCCAGCAGCTTAGATGGGGGTACGGGCTACACCTTC.